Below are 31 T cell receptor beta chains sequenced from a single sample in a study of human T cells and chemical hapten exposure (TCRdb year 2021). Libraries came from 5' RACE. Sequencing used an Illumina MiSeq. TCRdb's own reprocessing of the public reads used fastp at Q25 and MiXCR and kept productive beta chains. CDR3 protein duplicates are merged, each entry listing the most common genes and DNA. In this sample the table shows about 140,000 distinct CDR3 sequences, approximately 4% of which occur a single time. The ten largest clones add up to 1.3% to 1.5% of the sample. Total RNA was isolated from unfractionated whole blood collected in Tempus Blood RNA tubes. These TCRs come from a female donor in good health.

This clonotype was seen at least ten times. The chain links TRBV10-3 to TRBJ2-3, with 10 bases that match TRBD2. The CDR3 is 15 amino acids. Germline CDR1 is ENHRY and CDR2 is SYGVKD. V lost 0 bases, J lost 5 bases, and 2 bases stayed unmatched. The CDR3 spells CAISESSGGEDTQYF. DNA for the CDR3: TGTGCCATCAGTGAGTCAAGCGGGGGGGAAGATACGCAGTATTTT.

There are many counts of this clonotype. The CDR3 region is CASSIGYQPNQPQHF. Written as DNA, the CDR3 is TGTGCCAGTAGTATAGGGTACCAACCTAATCAGCCCCAGCATTTT. The genes are TRBV19 and TRBJ1-5; D is unresolved. Trimming shortened V by 1 base and J by 4 bases, and 11 bases separated the two germline ends. The CDR3 totals 15 residues. CDR1 and CDR2 (germline): LNHDA, SQIVND (reference sequence).

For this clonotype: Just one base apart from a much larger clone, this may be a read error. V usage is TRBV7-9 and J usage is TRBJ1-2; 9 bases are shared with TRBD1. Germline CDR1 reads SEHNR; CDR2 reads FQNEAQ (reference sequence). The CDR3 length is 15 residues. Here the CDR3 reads CASSLDSGTGYGYNF. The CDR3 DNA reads TGTGCCAGCAGCTTAGATTCCGGGACAGGGTATGGCTACAACTTC.

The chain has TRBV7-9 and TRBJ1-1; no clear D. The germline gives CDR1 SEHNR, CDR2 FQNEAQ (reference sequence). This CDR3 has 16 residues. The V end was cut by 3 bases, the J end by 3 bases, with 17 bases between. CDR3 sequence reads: CASSFTVPQRDTEAFF. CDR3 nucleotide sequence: TGTGCCAGCAGCTTTACGGTTCCCCAGCGCGACACTGAAGCTTTCTTT.

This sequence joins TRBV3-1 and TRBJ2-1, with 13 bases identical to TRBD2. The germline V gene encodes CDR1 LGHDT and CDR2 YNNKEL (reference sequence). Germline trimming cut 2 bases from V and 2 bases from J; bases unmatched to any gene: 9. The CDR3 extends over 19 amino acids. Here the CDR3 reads CASSQYPAGLAGTYNEQFF. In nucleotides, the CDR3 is TGTGCCAGCAGCCAATACCCCGCGGGACTAGCGGGGACCTACAATGAGCAGTTCTTC.

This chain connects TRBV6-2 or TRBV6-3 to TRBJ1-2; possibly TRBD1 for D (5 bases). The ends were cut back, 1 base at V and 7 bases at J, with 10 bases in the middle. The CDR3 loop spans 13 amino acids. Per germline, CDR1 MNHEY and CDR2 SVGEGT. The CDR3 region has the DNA TGTGCCAGCAGTTACTTGCAGGGCGGTGGCTACACCTTC. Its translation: CASSYLQGGGYTF.

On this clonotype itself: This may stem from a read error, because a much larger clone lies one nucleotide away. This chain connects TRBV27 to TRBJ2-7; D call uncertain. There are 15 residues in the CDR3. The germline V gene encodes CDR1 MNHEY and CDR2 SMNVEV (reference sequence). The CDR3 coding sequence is TGTGCCAGCAGTTTAAGGGCAGCGAGCTCCGACGAGCAGTACTTC. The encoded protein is CASSLRAASSDEQYF.

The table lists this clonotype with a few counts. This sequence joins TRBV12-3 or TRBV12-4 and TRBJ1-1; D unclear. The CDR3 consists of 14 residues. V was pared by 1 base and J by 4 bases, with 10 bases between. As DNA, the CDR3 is TGTGCCAGCAGTTTAGTGTGGGCCTCCACTGAAGCTTTCTTT. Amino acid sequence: CASSLVWASTEAFF.

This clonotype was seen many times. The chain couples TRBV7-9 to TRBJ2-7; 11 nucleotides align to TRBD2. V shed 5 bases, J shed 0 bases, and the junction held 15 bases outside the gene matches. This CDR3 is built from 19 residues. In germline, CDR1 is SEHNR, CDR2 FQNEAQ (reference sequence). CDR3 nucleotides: TGTGCCAGCAGCCCGACACCTAGCGGGGGGTTCCACTTCTCCTACGAGCAGTACTTC. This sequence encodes CASSPTPSGGFHFSYEQYF.

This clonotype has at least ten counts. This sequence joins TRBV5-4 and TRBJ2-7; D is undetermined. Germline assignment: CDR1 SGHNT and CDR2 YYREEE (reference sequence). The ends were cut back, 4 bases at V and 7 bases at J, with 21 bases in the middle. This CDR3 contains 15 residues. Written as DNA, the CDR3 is TGTGCCAGCAGCACGGAACAGAGACCCTACGAGGAGCAGTACTTC. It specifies CASSTEQRPYEEQYF. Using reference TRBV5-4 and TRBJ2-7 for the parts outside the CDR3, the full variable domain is ETGVTQSPTHLIKTRGQQVTLRCSSQSGHNTVSWYQQALGQGPQFIFQYYREEENGRGNFPPRFSGLQFPNYSSELNVNALELDDSALYLCASSTEQRPYEEQYFGPGTRLTVT.

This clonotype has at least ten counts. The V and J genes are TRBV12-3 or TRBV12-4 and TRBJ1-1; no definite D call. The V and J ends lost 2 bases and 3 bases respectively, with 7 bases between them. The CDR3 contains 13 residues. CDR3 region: CASSLKAYTEAFF. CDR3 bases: TGTGCCAGCAGTTTAAAGGCTTACACTGAAGCTTTCTTT.

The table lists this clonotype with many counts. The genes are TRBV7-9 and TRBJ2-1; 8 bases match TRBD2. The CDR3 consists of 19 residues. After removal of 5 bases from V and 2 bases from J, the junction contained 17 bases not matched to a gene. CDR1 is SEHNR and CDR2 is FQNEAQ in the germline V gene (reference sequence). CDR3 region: CASSPPKRGGPKPYNEQFF. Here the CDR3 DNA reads TGTGCCAGCAGCCCACCAAAACGGGGGGGCCCCAAGCCCTACAATGAGCAGTTCTTC.

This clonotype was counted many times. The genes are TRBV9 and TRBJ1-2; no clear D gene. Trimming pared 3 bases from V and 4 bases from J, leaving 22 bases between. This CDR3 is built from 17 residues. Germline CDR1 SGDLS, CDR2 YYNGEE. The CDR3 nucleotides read TGTGCCAGCAGCGCTGTTCGCGGCAGGCAATGTATCTATGGCTACACCTTC. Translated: CASSAVRGRQCIYGYTF.

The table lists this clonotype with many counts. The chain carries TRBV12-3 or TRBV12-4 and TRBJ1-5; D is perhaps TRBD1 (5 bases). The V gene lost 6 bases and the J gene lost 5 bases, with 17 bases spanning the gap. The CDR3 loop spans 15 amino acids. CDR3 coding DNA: TGTGCCAGCAGCCCTATTGGGGGGGGAGATCAGCCCCAGCATTTT. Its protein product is CASSPIGGGDQPQHF.

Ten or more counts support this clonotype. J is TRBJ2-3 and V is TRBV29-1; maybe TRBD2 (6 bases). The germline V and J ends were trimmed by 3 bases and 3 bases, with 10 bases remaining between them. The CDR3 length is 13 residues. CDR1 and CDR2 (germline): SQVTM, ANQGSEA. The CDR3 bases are TGCAGCGTTGATCAGGCGGGAACAGATACGCAGTATTTT. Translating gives CSVDQAGTDTQYF.

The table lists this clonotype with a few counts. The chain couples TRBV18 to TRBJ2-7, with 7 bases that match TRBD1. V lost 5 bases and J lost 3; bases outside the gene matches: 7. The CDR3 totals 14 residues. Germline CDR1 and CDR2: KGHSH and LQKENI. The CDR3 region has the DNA TGTGCCAGCTCAGCCCGACAGGGAGTCTACGAGCAGTACTTC. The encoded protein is CASSARQGVYEQYF. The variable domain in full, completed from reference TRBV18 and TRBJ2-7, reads NAGVMQNPRHLVRRRGQEARLRCSPMKGHSHVYWYRQLPEEGLKFMVYLQKENIIDESGMPKERFSAEFPKEGPSILRIQQVVRGDSAAYFCASSARQGVYEQYFGPGTRLTVT.

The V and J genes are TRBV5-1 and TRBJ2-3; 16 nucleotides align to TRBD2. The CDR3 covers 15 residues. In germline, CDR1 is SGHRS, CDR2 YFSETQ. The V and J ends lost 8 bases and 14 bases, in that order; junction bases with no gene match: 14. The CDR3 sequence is CASTAGTSGGAIPYF. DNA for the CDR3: TGCGCCAGTACAGCCGGGACTAGCGGGGGGGCCATACCGTATTTT.

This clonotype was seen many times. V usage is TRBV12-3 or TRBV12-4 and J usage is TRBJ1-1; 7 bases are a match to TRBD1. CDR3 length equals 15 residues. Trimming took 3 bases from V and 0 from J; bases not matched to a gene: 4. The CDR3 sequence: CASSFSTGVNTEAFF. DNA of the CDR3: TGTGCCAGCAGTTTCTCCACAGGGGTGAACACTGAAGCTTTCTTT.

The DNA for the CDR3 is TGTGCCAGCAGTTTATCAAGGACCGGGGAGCTGTTTTTT. As protein: CASSLSRTGELFF. This chain connects TRBV12-3 or TRBV12-4 to TRBJ2-2; no firm D call. Trimming stripped 2 bases from V and 5 bases from J, with 6 bases between. This CDR3 spans 13 amino acids.

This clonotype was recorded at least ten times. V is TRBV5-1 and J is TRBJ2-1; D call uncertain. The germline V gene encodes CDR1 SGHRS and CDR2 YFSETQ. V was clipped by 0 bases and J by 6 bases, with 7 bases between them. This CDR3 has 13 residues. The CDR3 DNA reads TGCGCCAGCAGCTTGGGGGGTTCCAATGAGCAGTTCTTC. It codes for CASSLGGSNEQFF.

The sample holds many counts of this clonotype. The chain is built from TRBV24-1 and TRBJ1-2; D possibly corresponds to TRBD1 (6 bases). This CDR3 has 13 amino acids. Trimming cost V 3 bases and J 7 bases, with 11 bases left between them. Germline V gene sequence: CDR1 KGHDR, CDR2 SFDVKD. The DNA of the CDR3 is TGTGCCACCAGTGATACCGGGGGCCTTGGCTACACCTTC. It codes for CATSDTGGLGYTF.

CDR3 in DNA: TGTGCCAGTATACAACAGGGGGCGTTTGGCTACACCTTC. Translated, it gives CASIQQGAFGYTF. The chain combines TRBV19 with TRBJ1-2, with 9 bases lining up with TRBD1. CDR1 LNHDA and CDR2 SQIVND come from the germline V gene (reference sequence). V shed 7 bases, J shed 7 bases, and the junction held 7 bases outside the gene matches. This CDR3 spans 13 amino acids.

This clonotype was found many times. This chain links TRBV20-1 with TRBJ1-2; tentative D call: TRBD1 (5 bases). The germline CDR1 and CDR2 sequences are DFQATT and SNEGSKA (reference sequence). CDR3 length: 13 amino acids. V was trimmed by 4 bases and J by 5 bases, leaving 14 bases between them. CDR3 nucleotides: TGCAGTGCTACCGGGACCGCTCCGTATGGCTACACCTTC. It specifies CSATGTAPYGYTF.

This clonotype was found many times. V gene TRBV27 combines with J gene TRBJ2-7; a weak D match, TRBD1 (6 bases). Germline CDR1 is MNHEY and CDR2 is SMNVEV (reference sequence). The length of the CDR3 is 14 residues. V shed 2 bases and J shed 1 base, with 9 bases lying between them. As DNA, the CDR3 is TGTGCCAGCAGTTTAGGACAGCAATCCTACGAGCAGTACTTC. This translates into CASSLGQQSYEQYF.

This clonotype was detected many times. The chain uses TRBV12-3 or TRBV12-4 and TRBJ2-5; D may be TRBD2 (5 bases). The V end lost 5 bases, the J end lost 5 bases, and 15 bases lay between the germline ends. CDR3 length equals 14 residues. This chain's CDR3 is CASSQERDGETQYF. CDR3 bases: TGTGCCAGCAGTCAAGAACGGGATGGCGAGACCCAGTACTTC.

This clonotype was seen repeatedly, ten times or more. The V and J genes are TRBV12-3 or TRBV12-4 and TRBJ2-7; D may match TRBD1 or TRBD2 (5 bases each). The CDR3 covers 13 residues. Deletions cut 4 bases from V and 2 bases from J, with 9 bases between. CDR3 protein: CASSSGPPYEQYF. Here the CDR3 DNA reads TGTGCCAGCAGTTCGGGACCGCCCTACGAGCAGTACTTC.

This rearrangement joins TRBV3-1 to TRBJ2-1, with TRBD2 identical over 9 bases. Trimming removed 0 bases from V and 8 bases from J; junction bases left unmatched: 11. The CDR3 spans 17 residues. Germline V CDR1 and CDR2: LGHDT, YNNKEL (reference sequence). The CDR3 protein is CASSQDFGGGASDEQFF. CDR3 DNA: TGTGCCAGCAGCCAAGATTTTGGCGGGGGGGCCTCGGATGAGCAGTTCTTC.

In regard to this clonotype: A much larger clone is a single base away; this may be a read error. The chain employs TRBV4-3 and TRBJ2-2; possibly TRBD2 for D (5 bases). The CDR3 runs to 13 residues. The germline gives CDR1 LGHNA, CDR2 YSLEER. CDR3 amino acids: CASSQDAPGELLF. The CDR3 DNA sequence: TGCGCCAGCAGCCAAGATGCCCCCGGGGAGCTGCTTTTT.

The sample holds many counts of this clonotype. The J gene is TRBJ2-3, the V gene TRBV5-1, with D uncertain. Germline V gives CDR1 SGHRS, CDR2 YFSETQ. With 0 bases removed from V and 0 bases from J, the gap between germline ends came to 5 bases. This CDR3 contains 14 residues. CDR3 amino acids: CASSLAHSTDTQYF. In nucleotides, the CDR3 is TGCGCCAGCAGCTTGGCACATAGCACAGATACGCAGTATTTT.

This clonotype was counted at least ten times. CDR3 sequence reads: CASSLAGGGTEAFF. CDR3 nucleotides: TGTGCCAGCAGCTTGGCCGGAGGGGGTACTGAAGCTTTCTTT. This chain joins TRBV5-6 and TRBJ1-1, with D possibly being TRBD1 (6 bases). The CDR3 length is 14 residues. Germline lookup yields CDR1 SGHDT and CDR2 YYEEEE. With 0 bases removed from V and 5 bases from J, the gap between germline ends came to 11 bases.

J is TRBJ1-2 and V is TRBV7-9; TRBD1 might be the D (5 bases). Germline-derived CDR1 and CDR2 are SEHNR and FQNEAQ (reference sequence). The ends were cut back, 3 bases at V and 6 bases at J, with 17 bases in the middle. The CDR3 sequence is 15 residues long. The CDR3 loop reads CASSFQPTENDGYTF. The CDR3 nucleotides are TGTGCCAGCAGCTTTCAGCCGACAGAAAACGATGGCTACACCTTC.